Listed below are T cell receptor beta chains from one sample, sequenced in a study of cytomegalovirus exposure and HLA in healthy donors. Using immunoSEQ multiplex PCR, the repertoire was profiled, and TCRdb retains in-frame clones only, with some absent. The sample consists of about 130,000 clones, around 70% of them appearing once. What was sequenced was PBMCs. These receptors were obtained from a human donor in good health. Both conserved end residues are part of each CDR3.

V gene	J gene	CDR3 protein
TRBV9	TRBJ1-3	CASSAQGQPGNTIYF
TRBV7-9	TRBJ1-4	CASSFGDSANEKLFF
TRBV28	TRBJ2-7	CASSLLGSGEGYEQYF
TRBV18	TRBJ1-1	CASSRTGGTEAFF
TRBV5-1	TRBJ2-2	CASRMGGAANTGELFF
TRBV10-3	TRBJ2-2	CAIRSSGGGGTGELFF
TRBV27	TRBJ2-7	CASSLNRLSYEQYF
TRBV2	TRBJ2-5	CASSELAQSQETQYF
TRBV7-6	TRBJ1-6	CASSLGGSAYNSPLHF
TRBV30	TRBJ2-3	CAWDGGGSSTDTQYF
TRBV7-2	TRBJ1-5	CASSLVLLTGTGRNQPQHF
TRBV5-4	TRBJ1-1	CASSPYTGPAFF
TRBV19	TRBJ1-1	CASSILGANTEAFF
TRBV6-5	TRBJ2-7	CASSRQYSYEQYF
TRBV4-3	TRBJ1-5	CASSQDLRQGYNQPQHF
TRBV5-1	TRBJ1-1	CASSLARTVMNTEAFF
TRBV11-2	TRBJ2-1	CASSLNGLAGGPTYNEQFF
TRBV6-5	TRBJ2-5	CASTTGDGTQYF
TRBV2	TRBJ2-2	CASRYSGMNTGELFF
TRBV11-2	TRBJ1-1	CASSSFGGSTEAFF
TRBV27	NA	CASSLDSYEQYF
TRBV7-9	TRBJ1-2	CASSLAGYGYTF
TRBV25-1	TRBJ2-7	CASSEGSAYHNEQYF
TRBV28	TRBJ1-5	CASSPRGQGDQPQHF
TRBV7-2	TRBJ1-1	CASSLQTGGFEAFF
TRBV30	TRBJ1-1	CAWSEGAPRGTEAFF
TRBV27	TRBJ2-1	CASSNSGTSGFNEQFF
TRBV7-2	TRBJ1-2	CASSLNRDRDGYTF
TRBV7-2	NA	CATNDRGAHSYEQYF
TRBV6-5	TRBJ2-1	CASRELAGRGNEQFF
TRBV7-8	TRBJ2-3	CASSLAGRDTDTQYF
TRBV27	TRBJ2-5	CASRDRRETQYF
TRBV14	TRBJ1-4	CASSHRSGGHEKLFF
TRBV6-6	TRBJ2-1	CASRTGTSGSEQFF
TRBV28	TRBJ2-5	CASRPRTAETQYF
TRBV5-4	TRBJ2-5	CASSLGGGQGKETQYF
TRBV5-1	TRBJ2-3	CASSESGRAGDTQYF
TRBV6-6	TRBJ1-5	CASSRTQGGNQPQHF
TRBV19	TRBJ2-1	CASTSLAGGRNEQFF
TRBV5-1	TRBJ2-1	CASSLLGRTRGYNEQFF
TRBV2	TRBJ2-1	CASSEDRGGRNEQFF
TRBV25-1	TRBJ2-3	CASSGGWQQYF
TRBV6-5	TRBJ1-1	CASSYRGRDTEAFF
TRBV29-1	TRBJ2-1	CSVEGGSSYNEQFF
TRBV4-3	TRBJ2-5	CASSQDNTAGTSKETQYF
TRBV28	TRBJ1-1	CASSLAEREAFF
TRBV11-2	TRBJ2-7	CASSRDRDPYEQYF
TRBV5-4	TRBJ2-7	CASSQKKTGGVYEQYF
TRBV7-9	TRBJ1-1	CASSPTYRGRIHADTEAFF
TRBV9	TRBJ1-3	CASSETGNTIYF
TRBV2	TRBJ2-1	CASSESGQGIDEQFF
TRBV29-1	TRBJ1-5	CSVEGTGAGQPQHF
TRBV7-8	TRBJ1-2	CASSLVAGTYGYTF
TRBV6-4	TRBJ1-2	CASSDFYQGNDGYTF
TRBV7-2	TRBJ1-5	CASSLDGGPAGGVRPQHF
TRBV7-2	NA	CASSLAWNYEQYF
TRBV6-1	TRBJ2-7	CASSEAAGQYEQYF
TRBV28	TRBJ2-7	CASRDRQAAVEQYF
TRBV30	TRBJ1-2	CACNRFDWLQHNYGYTF